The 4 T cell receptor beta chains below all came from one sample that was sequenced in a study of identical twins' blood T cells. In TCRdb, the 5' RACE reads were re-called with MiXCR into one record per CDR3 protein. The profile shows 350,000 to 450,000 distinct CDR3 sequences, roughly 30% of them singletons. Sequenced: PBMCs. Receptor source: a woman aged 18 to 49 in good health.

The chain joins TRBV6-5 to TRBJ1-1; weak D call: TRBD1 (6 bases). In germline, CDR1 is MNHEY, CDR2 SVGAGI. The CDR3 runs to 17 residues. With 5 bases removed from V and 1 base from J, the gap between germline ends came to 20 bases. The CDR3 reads CASSTHFFRDKNTEAFF. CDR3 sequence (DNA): TGTGCCAGCAGTACGCATTTTTTCCGGGACAAGAACACTGAAGCTTTCTTT.

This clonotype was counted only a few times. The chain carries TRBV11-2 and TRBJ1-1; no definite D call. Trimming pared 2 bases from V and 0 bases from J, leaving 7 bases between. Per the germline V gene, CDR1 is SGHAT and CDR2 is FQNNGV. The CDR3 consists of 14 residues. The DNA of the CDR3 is TGTGCCAGCAGCTTAAACTTAATGAACACTGAAGCTTTCTTT. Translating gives CASSLNLMNTEAFF.

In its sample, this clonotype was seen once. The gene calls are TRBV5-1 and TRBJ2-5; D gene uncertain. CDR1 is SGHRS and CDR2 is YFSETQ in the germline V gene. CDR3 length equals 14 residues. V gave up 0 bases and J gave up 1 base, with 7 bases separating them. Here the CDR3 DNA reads TGCGCCAGCAGCTTGGCCGGCACCCAAGAGACCCAGTACTTC. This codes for CASSLAGTQETQYF.

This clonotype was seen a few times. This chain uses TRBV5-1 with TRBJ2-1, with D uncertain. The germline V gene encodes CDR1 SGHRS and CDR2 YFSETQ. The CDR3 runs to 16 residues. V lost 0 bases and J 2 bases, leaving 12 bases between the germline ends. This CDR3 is CASSLVISTAYNEQFF. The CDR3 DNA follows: TGCGCCAGCAGCTTGGTAATCTCCACCGCCTACAATGAGCAGTTCTTC.